Below, one T cell receptor (beta chain) is given with its context. Its specificity is not known. Sequencing was performed with immunoSEQ multiplex PCR; in TCRdb, only in-frame clones are kept and a portion is missing. The sample includes under 200,000 clones, 92% seen only once; the top ten take 4.4%. From germline, CDR1 is SGHTA and CDR2 FQGTGA. The V end was cut by 5 bases, the J end by 0 bases, with 12 bases between. CDR3 length: 15 amino acids. The data were taken from a study of T cell responses to AZD1222 COVID-19 vaccine. Broader study findings: At baseline, just 6 or 7 AZD1222 recipients tested seropositive. The donor cohort was predominantly white British with a female majority, and clonal diversity may have been underestimated. Targeting of unmutated variant regions was reportedly seen in nearly half of spike-specific TCRs. The repertoires were collected only after the peak T cell response.

The origin of this receptor is an adult in good health. Source: peripheral blood, taken on day 0 of MenACWY control vaccination. This rearrangement joins TRBV7-3 to TRBJ2-3, with a tentative D call TRBD2 (5 bases). This chain's CDR3 is CASSSDGKSTDTQYF. CDR3 bases: TGTGCCAGCAGCAGCGACGGGAAGAGCACAGATACGCAGTATTTT. Using reference TRBV7-3 and TRBJ2-3 for the parts outside the CDR3, the full variable domain is GAGVSQTPSNKVTEKGKYVELRCDPISGHTALYWYRQSLGQGPEFLIYFQGTGAADDSGLPNDRFFAVRPEGSVSTLKIQRTERGDSAVYLCASSSDGKSTDTQYFGPGTRLTVL.